Listed here are 28 T cell receptor beta chains from one sample, sequenced in a study of T cells after yellow fever vaccination. TCRdb re-called the 5' RACE reads through MiXCR, storing one row per CDR3 protein. The repertoire includes roughly 300,000 distinct CDR3 sequences, less than 9.5% of them detected once, and around 17% sits in the top ten. The material was PBMCs, obtained around 45 days after the first yellow fever vaccination. The receptors stem from a man between 18 and 29 years old who received the YFV17D yellow fever vaccine.

A few counts support this clonotype. V usage is TRBV7-2 and J usage is TRBJ1-6; the match to TRBD1 covers 10 bases. The V gene end was trimmed by 1 base and the J gene end by 0 bases; junction bases not matched to a gene: 0. Germline values: CDR1 SGHTA, CDR2 FQGNSA. CDR3 length: 17 amino acids. The CDR3 region is CASSLGTGGSYNSPLHF. CDR3 in DNA: TGTGCCAGCAGCTTAGGGACAGGGGGCTCCTATAATTCACCCCTCCACTTT.

V is TRBV3-1 and J is TRBJ2-7, with unresolved D. Trimming shortened V by 4 bases and J by 6 bases, and 10 bases separated the two germline ends. Germline CDR1 reads LGHDT; CDR2 reads YNNKEL (reference sequence). This CDR3 has 12 amino acids. The DNA of the CDR3 is TGTGCCAGCAGCCTCGACGGGCCCGAGCAGTACTTC. It encodes CASSLDGPEQYF.

This clonotype turned up a few times. The genes are TRBV12-3 or TRBV12-4 and TRBJ2-1; D is unresolved. V was shortened by 5 bases and J by 0 bases, with 8 bases between the two germline ends. This CDR3 region has 14 residues. The CDR3: CASSQLFSYNEQFF. CDR3 in DNA: TGTGCCAGCAGTCAGCTATTCTCCTACAATGAGCAGTTCTTC.

For this clonotype: A read error may produce the germline difference seen at one junction end. CDR3 region: CACSQVFRGESGANVLTF. The CDR3 DNA reads as TGTGCCTGCAGCCAAGTTTTCAGGGGGGAATCTGGGGCCAACGTCCTGACTTTC. The V call is TRBV3-1, the J call TRBJ2-6, with D possibly TRBD1 on 7 matching bases. Per the germline V gene, CDR1 is LGHDT and CDR2 is YNNKEL (reference sequence). This CDR3 contains 18 residues.

This rearrangement joins TRBV18 to TRBJ2-7, with TRBD2 as a possible D gene (5 bases). Germline values: CDR1 KGHSH, CDR2 LQKENI. CDR3 length: 13 amino acids. With 5 bases removed from V and 3 bases from J, the gap between germline ends came to 11 bases. CDR3 sequence: CASSKWGDYEQYF. Written as DNA, the CDR3 is TGTGCCAGCTCAAAATGGGGAGACTACGAGCAGTACTTC. The whole variable domain, remainder taken from reference TRBV18 and TRBJ2-7, is NAGVMQNPRHLVRRRGQEARLRCSPMKGHSHVYWYRQLPEEGLKFMVYLQKENIIDESGMPKERFSAEFPKEGPSILRIQQVVRGDSAAYFCASSKWGDYEQYFGPGTRLTVT.

This clonotype has a handful of counts. The V gene is TRBV25-1, the J gene TRBJ2-7; D unclear. CDR1 is MGHDK and CDR2 is SYGVNS in the germline V gene. V was pared by 4 bases and J by 0 bases, with 13 bases between. The CDR3 covers 15 residues. CDR3 sequence (DNA): TGTGCCAGCAGTGTCCGGGTCCCAGGCTCCTACGAGCAGTACTTC. It yields the protein CASSVRVPGSYEQYF.

V is TRBV3-1 and J is TRBJ1-2, with 8 positions matching TRBD1. The germline CDR1 and CDR2 sequences are LGHDT and YNNKEL (reference sequence). The CDR3 consists of 14 residues. Unmatched junction bases numbered 3, after V lost 3 bases and J lost 3 bases. The CDR3 protein is CASSQEDRDYGYTF. In DNA, the CDR3 is TGTGCCAGCAGCCAGGAGGACAGGGACTATGGCTACACCTTC.

In this sample, this clonotype turned up a few times. The rearrangement joins TRBV20-1 to TRBJ2-5; tentative D call: TRBD2 (7 bases). Trimming left V 5 bases short and J 1 base short, with 14 bases between. Germline V gene sequence: CDR1 DFQATT, CDR2 SNEGSKA (reference sequence). The CDR3 runs to 14 residues. CDR3 coding DNA: TGCAGTGCTCCGAGGGGGGGTATCCAAGAGACCCAGTACTTC. This gives the protein CSAPRGGIQETQYF.

In this sample, this clonotype turned up a few times. This chain uses TRBV27 with TRBJ2-1, with 7 bases aligning to TRBD1. Germline V CDR1 and CDR2: MNHEY, SMNVEV (reference sequence). The V gene end was trimmed by 2 bases and the J gene end by 1 base; junction bases not matched to a gene: 2. This CDR3 spans 15 amino acids. The CDR3 reads CASSLKGQSYNEQFF. As DNA, the CDR3 is TGTGCCAGCAGTTTAAAGGGACAGTCCTACAATGAGCAGTTCTTC.

This clonotype occurred a few times. This chain connects TRBV29-1 to TRBJ2-2, with no clear D. In germline, CDR1 is SQVTM, CDR2 ANQGSEA. The germline V and J ends were trimmed by 5 bases and 0 bases, with 7 bases remaining between them. This CDR3 has 13 residues. The DNA for the CDR3 is TGCAGCGTTCTCTACACGAACACCGGGGAGCTGTTTTTT. It yields the protein CSVLYTNTGELFF.

This clonotype was recorded at least ten times. The rearrangement joins TRBV15 to TRBJ2-5; 8 nucleotides agree with TRBD1. The CDR3 is made up of 14 amino acids. Germline V lookup: CDR1 LNHNV, CDR2 YYDKDF (reference sequence). J was trimmed by 4 bases and V by 1 base; bases with no gene match: 2. This CDR3 is CATSRAGGPETQYF. In DNA, the CDR3 is TGTGCCACCAGCAGAGCAGGGGGCCCAGAGACCCAGTACTTC.

V gene TRBV5-1 combines with J gene TRBJ1-5; possible D gene TRBD1, 5 bases. V was trimmed by 0 bases and J by 2 bases, leaving 9 bases between them. Germline CDR1 SGHRS, CDR2 YFSETQ. The CDR3 has 15 amino acids. CDR3 region: CASSLAGGGNQPQHF. In nucleotides, the CDR3 is TGCGCCAGCAGCTTGGCGGGAGGGGGCAATCAGCCCCAGCATTTT.

The chain combines TRBV11-2 with TRBJ2-3; D is possibly TRBD1 (5 bases). Germline V gives CDR1 SGHAT, CDR2 FQNNGV. V was pared by 8 bases and J by 7 bases, with 19 bases between. The CDR3 totals 14 residues. Here the CDR3 DNA reads TGTGCCAGCTTCGACAGAGAGTTTCAAAATACGCAGTATTTT. Translating gives CASFDREFQNTQYF.

There are many counts of this clonotype. The chain employs TRBV4-1 and TRBJ1-1; D may be TRBD1 (5 bases). The CDR3 is 16 amino acids. V was cut by 5 bases and J by 1 base, with 17 bases left in between. Germline V gives CDR1 MGHRA, CDR2 YSYEKL. The CDR3, as DNA: TGCGCCAGCAGCAGACAGACCTTTCCTACGAACACTGAAGCTTTCTTT. Its protein product is CASSRQTFPTNTEAFF.

The V call is TRBV7-6, the J call TRBJ1-6, with D unclear. V was clipped by 4 bases and J by 7 bases, with 11 bases between them. CDR1 is SGHVS, CDR2 FNYEAQ, per germline. CDR3 length: 14 residues. The CDR3 coding sequence is TGTGCCAGCAGCTACACTACCCTAAATTCACCCCTCCACTTT. Amino acid sequence: CASSYTTLNSPLHF.

This clonotype was seen only a few times. V usage is TRBV9 and J usage is TRBJ2-5; 9 nucleotides match TRBD2. V was pared by 4 bases and J by 5 bases, with 3 bases of the junction left unmatched. The V gene's germline CDR1 is SGDLS and CDR2 YYNGEE. This CDR3 region has 13 residues. The CDR3 spells CASSYGLAETQYF. Written as DNA, the CDR3 is TGTGCCAGCAGCTACGGACTAGCGGAGACCCAGTACTTC.

This clonotype appeared a few times. The gene calls are TRBV20-1 and TRBJ1-5; TRBD1 matches 12 bases. CDR3 size: 15 residues. V shed 6 bases, J shed 6 bases, and the junction held 9 bases outside the gene matches. Germline CDR1 DFQATT, CDR2 SNEGSKA (reference sequence). The CDR3 loop is CSATVGTGGGQPQHF. As DNA, the CDR3 is TGCAGTGCCACGGTCGGGACAGGGGGCGGTCAGCCCCAGCATTTT.

The rearrangement joins TRBV3-1 to TRBJ1-2; D unclear. Germline V gives CDR1 LGHDT, CDR2 YNNKEL (reference sequence). Trimming removed 0 bases at V and 7 bases at J, with 12 bases between. CDR3 length: 14 amino acids. The DNA for the CDR3 is TGTGCCAGCAGCCAAGAGGGCAGGATCAGTGGCTACACCTTC. This gives the protein CASSQEGRISGYTF.

The rearrangement uses TRBV7-6 and TRBJ2-3, with TRBD1 matching 11 bases. The CDR3 loop spans 17 amino acids. Germline trimming cut 1 base from V and 3 bases from J; bases unmatched to any gene: 6. The germline gives CDR1 SGHVS, CDR2 FNYEAQ. CDR3 region: CASSLGTGGGRTDTQYF. For the CDR3, the DNA is TGTGCCAGCAGCTTAGGGACAGGGGGCGGGAGGACAGATACGCAGTATTTT.

This clonotype was detected many times. The J gene is TRBJ1-4, the V gene TRBV18; D is unresolved. Germline lookup yields CDR1 KGHSH and CDR2 LQKENI. The CDR3 extends over 14 amino acids. The V and J ends lost 4 bases and 5 bases respectively, with 11 bases between them. In DNA form, the CDR3 reads TGTGCCAGCTCACGGCGGAGAGAAAATGAAAAACTGTTTTTT. As protein: CASSRRRENEKLFF.

The chain carries TRBV7-3 and TRBJ2-1; the D is unclear. V was shortened by 4 bases and J by 10 bases, with 14 bases between the two germline ends. The CDR3 loop spans 13 amino acids. Germline assignment: CDR1 SGHTA and CDR2 FQGTGA. The CDR3 coding sequence is TGTGCCAGCAGCTCCTCCCCGGCTGACGAGCAGTTCTTC. It translates to CASSSSPADEQFF.

Many counts were recorded for this clonotype. This chain joins TRBV5-1 and TRBJ2-3; TRBD1 aligns across 7 bases. V was clipped by 5 bases and J by 2 bases; unmatched bases: 5. Per the germline V gene, CDR1 is SGHRS and CDR2 is YFSETQ. The CDR3 length is 14 residues. The CDR3 loop reads CASSSQGSTDTQYF. In DNA form, the CDR3 reads TGCGCCAGCAGTTCACAGGGGTCCACAGATACGCAGTATTTT.

In its sample, this clonotype was seen a few times. This rearrangement joins TRBV19 to TRBJ1-5, with 12 bases lining up with TRBD1. The CDR3 loop spans 14 amino acids. J lost 5 bases, V lost 5 bases, and 1 base had no gene match. Germline CDR1 is LNHDA and CDR2 is SQIVND (reference sequence). This CDR3 is CASSGTGGYQPQHF. Written as DNA, the CDR3 is TGTGCCAGTAGTGGGACAGGGGGCTATCAGCCCCAGCATTTT.

The chain carries TRBV5-1 and TRBJ1-4; D is undetermined. With 6 bases removed from V and 5 bases from J, the gap between germline ends came to 11 bases. Per germline, CDR1 SGHRS and CDR2 YFSETQ. The CDR3 has 13 amino acids. The CDR3 nucleotides read TGCGCCAGCACTTCCGCGAAGAATGAAAAACTGTTTTTT. It encodes CASTSAKNEKLFF.

This clonotype was observed a handful of times. The J gene is TRBJ2-5, the V gene TRBV6-2 or TRBV6-3; 16 positions match TRBD2. There are 15 residues in the CDR3. With V trimmed by 8 bases and J by 0 bases, 0 bases remained unmatched. Germline CDR1 MNHEY, CDR2 SVGEGT. The CDR3 DNA follows: TGTGCCAGCGGGACTAGCGGGGGGGACCAAGAGACCCAGTACTTC. Translation gives CASGTSGGDQETQYF.

The chain recombines TRBV5-4 with TRBJ2-5; weak D call: TRBD1 (9 bases). The CDR3 has 15 residues. Germline lookup yields CDR1 SGHNT and CDR2 YYREEE (reference sequence). Trimming cost V 6 bases and J 3 bases, with 18 bases left between them. The CDR3 coding sequence is TGTGCCAGCAACGGGGGGGGACAGGGTAAAGAGACCCAGTACTTC. Residues: CASNGGGQGKETQYF.

This chain links TRBV5-1 with TRBJ1-1; D possibly corresponds to TRBD1 (5 bases). CDR1 and CDR2 from the germline V gene are SGHRS and YFSETQ. The CDR3 covers 16 residues. Trimming left V 2 bases short and J 6 bases short, with 20 bases between. Here the CDR3 reads CASSLRSGRVVAEAFF. CDR3 sequence (DNA): TGCGCCAGCAGCTTAAGGAGTGGCAGGGTGGTTGCTGAAGCTTTCTTT.

This clonotype was seen only a few times. The chain joins TRBV19 to TRBJ2-1; a weak D match, TRBD1 (5 bases). CDR1 is LNHDA, CDR2 SQIVND, per germline (reference sequence). The V end lost 3 bases, the J end lost 9 bases, and 12 bases lay between the germline ends. This CDR3 region has 13 residues. The CDR3: CASSMGQGAEQFF. In nucleotides, the CDR3 is TGTGCCAGTAGTATGGGTCAGGGCGCTGAGCAGTTCTTC.